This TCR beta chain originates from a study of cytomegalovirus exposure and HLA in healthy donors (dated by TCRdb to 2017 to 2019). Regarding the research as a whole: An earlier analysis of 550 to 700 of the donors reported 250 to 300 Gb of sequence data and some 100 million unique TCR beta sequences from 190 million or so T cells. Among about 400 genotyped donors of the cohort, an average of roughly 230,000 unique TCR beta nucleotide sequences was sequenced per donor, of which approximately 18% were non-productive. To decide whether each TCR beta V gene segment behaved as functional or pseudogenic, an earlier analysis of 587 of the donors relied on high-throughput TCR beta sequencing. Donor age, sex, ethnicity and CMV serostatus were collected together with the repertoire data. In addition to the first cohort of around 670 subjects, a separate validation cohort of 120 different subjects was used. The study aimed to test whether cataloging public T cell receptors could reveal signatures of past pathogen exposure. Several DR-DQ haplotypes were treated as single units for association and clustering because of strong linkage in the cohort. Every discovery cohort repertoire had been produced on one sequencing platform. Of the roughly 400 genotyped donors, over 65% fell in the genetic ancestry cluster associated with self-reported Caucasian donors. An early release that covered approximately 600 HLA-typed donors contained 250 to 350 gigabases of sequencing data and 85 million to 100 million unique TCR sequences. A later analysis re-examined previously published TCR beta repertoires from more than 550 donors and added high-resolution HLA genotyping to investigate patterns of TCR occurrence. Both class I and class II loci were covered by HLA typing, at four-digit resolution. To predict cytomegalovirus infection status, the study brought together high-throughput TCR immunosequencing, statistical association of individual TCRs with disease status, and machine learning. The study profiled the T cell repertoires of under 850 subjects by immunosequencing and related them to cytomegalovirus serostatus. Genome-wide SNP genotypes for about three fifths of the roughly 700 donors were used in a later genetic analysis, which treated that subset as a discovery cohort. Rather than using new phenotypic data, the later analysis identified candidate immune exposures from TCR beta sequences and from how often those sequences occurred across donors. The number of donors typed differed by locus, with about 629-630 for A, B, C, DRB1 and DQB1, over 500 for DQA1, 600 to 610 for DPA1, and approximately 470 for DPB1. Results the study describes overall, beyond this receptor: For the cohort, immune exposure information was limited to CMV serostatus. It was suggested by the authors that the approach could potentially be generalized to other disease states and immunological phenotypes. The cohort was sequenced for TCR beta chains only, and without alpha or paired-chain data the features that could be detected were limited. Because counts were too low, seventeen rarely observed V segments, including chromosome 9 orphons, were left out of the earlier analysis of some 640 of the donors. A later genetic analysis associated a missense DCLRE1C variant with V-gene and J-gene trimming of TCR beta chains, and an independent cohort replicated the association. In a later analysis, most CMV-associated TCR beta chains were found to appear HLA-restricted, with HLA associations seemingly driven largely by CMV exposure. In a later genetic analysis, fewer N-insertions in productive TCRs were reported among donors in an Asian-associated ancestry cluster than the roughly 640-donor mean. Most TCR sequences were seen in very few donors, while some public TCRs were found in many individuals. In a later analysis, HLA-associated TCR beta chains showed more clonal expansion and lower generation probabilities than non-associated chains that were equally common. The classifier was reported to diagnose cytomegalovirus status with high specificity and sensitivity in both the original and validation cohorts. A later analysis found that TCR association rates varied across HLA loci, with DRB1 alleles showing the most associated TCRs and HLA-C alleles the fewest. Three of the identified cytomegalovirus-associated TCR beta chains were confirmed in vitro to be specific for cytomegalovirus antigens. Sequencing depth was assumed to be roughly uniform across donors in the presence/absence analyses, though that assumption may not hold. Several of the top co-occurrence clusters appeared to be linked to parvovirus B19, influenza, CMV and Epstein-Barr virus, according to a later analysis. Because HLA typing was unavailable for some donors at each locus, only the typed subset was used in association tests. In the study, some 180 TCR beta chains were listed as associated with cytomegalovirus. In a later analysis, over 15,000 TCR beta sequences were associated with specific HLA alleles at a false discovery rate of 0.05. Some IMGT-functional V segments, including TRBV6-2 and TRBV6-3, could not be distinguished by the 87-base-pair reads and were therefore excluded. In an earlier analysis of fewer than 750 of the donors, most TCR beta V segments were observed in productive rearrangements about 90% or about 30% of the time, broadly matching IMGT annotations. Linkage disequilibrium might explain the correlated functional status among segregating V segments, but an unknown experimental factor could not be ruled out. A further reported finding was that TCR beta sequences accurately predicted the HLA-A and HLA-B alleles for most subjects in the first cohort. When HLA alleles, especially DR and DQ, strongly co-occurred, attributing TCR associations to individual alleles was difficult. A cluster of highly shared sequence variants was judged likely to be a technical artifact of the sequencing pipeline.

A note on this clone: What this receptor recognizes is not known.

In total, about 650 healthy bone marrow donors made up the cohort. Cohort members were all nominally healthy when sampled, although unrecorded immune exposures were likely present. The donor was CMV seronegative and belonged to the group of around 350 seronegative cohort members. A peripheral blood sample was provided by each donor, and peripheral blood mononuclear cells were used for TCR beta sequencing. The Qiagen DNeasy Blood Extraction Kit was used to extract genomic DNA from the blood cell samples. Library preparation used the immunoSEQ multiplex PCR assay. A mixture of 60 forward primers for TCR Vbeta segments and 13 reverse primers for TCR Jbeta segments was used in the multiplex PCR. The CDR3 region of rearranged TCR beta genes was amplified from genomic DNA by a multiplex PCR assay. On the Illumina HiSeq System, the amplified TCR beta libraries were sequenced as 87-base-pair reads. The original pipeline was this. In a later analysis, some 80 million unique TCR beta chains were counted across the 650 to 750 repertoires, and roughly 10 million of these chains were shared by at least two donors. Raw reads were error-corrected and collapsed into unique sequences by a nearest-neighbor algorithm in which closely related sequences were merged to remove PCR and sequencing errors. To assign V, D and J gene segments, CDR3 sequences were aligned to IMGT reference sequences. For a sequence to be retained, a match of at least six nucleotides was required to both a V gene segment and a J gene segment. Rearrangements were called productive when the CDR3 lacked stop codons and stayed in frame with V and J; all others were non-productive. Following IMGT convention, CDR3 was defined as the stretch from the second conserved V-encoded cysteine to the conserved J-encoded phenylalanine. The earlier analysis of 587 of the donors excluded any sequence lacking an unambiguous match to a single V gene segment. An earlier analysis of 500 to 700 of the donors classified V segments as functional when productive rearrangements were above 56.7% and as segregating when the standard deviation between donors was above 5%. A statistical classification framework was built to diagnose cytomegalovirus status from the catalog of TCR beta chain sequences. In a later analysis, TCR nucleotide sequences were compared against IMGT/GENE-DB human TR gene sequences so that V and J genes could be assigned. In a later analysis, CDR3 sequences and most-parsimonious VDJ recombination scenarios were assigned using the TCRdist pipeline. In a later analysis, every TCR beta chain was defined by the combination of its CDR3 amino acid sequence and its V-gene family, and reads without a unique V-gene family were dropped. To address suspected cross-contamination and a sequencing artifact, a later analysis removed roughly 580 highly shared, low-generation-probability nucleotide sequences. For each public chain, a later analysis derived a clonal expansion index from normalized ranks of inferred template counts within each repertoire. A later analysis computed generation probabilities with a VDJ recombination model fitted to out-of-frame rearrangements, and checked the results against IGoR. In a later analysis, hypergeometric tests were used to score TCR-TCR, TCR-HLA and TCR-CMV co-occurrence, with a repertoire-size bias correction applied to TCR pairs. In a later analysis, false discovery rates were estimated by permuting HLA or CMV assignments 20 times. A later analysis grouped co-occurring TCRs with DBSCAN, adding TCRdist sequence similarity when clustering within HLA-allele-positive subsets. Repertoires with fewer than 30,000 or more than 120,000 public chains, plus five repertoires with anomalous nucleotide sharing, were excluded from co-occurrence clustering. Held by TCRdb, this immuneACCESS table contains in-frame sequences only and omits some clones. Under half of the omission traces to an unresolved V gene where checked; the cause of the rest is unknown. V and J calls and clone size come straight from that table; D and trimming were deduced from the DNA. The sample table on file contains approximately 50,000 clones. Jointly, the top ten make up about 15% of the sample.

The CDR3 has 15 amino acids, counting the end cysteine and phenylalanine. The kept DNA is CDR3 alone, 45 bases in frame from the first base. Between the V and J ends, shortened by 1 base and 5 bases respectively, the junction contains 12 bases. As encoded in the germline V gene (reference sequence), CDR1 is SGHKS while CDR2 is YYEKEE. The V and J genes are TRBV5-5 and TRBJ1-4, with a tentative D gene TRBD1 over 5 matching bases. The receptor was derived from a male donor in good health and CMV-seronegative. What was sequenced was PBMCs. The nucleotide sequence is TGTGCCAGCAGCTTGAGGGTCAGGGTGAATGAAAAACTGTTTTTT. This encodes CASSLRVRVNEKLFF. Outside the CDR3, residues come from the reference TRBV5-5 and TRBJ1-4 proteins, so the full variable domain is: DAGVTQSPTHLIKTRGQQVTLRCSPISGHKSVSWYQQVLGQGPQFIFQYYEKEERGRGNFPDRFSARQFPNYSSELNVNALLLGDSALYLCASSLRVRVNEKLFFGSGTQLSVL.